The 27 T cell receptor beta chains presented below share a single source sample, sequenced in a study of monozygotic twins with inflammatory bowel disease. Each CDR3 protein gets one entry in TCRdb, which reprocessed the 5' RACE reads and gives no DNA. Here the sample table reports under 350,000 distinct CDR3 sequences. The sample consisted of blood. The receptors were gathered from a human donor with ulcerative colitis or Crohn's disease, or a healthy co-twin of an affected twin (not recorded which).

The rearrangement joins TRBV10-3 to TRBJ2-1; absent DNA, TCRdb's TRBD1 call cannot be checked. Looked up from germline, CDR1 is ENHRY and CDR2 is SYGVKD. The CDR3 runs 13 residues. The CDR3 region is CAIGGQGLGEQFF.

The chain joins TRBV7-9 to TRBJ2-1. CDR3 size: 13 residues. Germline CDR1 and CDR2: SEHNR and FQNEAQ (reference sequence). CDR3 protein: CASRGMTRGEQFF.

CDR3 region: CSVEGLVSEAFF. This sequence joins TRBV29-1 and TRBJ1-1. The CDR3 contains 12 residues. Germline V gene lookup returns CDR1 SQVTM and CDR2 ANQGSEA.

The chain combines TRBV2 with TRBJ2-1; TCRdb lists TRBD1, though no DNA is available to test this call. The germline CDR1 and CDR2 sequences are SNHLY and FYNNEI. The CDR3 is 15 amino acids. CDR3 protein: CASRKQGNEANEQFF.

V and J are TRBV30 and TRBJ2-1; TCRdb calls TRBD2, which cannot be checked without DNA. The CDR3 consists of 13 residues. Germline lookup yields CDR1 GTSNPN and CDR2 SVGIG (reference sequence). CDR3 sequence: CAWSGTLYNEQFF.

This sequence joins TRBV21-1 and TRBJ2-1; TCRdb indicates TRBD1, and absent DNA this call remains unverified. TRBV21-1 is given as a pseudogene. The CDR3 spans 18 residues. The CDR3 sequence: CASSKGGRGQVGGNEQFF.

This chain connects TRBV5-1 to TRBJ2-1. CDR3 length equals 16 residues. Looked up from germline, CDR1 is SGHRS and CDR2 is YFSETQ. CDR3 residues: CASSLFIGDSYNEQFF.

The chain links TRBV20-1 to TRBJ1-4; TCRdb lists TRBD1, though no DNA is available to test this call. The germline V gene has CDR1 DFQATT and CDR2 SNEGSKA (reference sequence). The CDR3 covers 19 residues. CDR3 in amino acids: CSASGGGIYSRATNEKLFF.

The genes are TRBV5-6 and TRBJ2-5; TCRdb reports TRBD1, a call that lacks DNA to check it against. Germline V gives CDR1 SGHDT, CDR2 YYEEEE. The CDR3 runs 16 residues. Here the CDR3 reads CASSPPGYSVPSSQYF.

The chain uses TRBV20-1 and TRBJ2-5; the D call of TRBD2 rests on TCRdb alone, since no DNA is present to check it. Germline CDR1 reads DFQATT; CDR2 reads SNEGSKA (reference sequence). This CDR3 has 17 residues. The CDR3 here is CSARIGRADQIRETQYF.

This chain connects TRBV19 to TRBJ2-2; TCRdb's assignment of TRBD1 cannot be checked, as there is no DNA. Per germline, CDR1 LNHDA and CDR2 SQIVND (reference sequence). The CDR3 contains 15 residues. This CDR3 reads CASSAPFSYTGELFF.

V is TRBV3-1 and J is TRBJ2-1. Germline assignment: CDR1 LGHDT and CDR2 YNNKEL (reference sequence). This CDR3 is 13 amino acids long. CDR3 amino acids: CASSRVGVNEQFF.

V gene TRBV10-3 combines with J gene TRBJ1-5. The CDR3 loop spans 15 amino acids. From germline, CDR1 is ENHRY and CDR2 SYGVKD. CDR3 region: CAISASEYSNQPQHF.

The chain employs TRBV15 and TRBJ2-7; no DNA is available, so the TRBD2 call from TCRdb remains unchecked. The CDR3 has 18 amino acids. Looked up from germline, CDR1 is LNHNV and CDR2 is YYDKDF (reference sequence). CDR3 sequence: CATSSFPLAAGGVYEQYF.

The chain is built from TRBV14 and TRBJ1-1. The CDR3 extends over 15 amino acids. Germline assignment: CDR1 SGHDN and CDR2 FVKESK. The CDR3: CASSQVLTPTAEAFF.

The V call is TRBV4-3, the J call TRBJ2-7; TCRdb returns TRBD2, unconfirmable since there is no DNA. The CDR3 length is 15 residues. Germline-derived CDR1 and CDR2 are LGHNA and YSLEER. The CDR3 loop is CASSQVPSGRAEQYF.

The chain has TRBV5-1 and TRBJ1-2. CDR1 is SGHRS and CDR2 is YFSETQ in the germline V gene. The CDR3 has 13 amino acids. This CDR3 is CASVGDANYGYTF.

The chain recombines TRBV5-5 with TRBJ2-1; there is no DNA to check the TCRdb D call of TRBD1. Germline lookup yields CDR1 SGHKS and CDR2 YYEKEE (reference sequence). The CDR3 loop spans 12 amino acids. The CDR3 spells CASRTGTVEQFF.

V and J are TRBV11-1 and TRBJ2-3; the TRBD2 assignment by TCRdb is unverifiable without DNA. From germline, CDR1 is SGHAT and CDR2 FQDESV (reference sequence). The CDR3 consists of 18 residues. The CDR3 here is CASSLEGRRLFGTDTQYF.

The chain is built from TRBV3-1 and TRBJ1-6. Germline values: CDR1 LGHDT, CDR2 YNNKEL (reference sequence). The length of the CDR3 is 16 residues. CDR3 sequence reads: CASSQGSSSYNSPLHF.

The chain carries TRBV10-2 and TRBJ2-4; TCRdb indicates TRBD2, and absent DNA this call remains unverified. From germline, CDR1 is WSHSY and CDR2 SAAADI. The CDR3 sequence is 16 residues long. CDR3 residues: CASRWGLAGVKNIQYF.

The genes are TRBV19 and TRBJ2-7; the D call from TCRdb, TRBD1, cannot be confirmed without DNA. Germline CDR1 is LNHDA and CDR2 is SQIVND (reference sequence). The CDR3 length is 15 residues. The CDR3 loop is CASSIGTGGSYEQYF. Combining the CDR3 with reference TRBV19 and TRBJ2-7 gives the whole variable domain DGGITQSPKYLFRKEGQNVTLSCEQNLNHDAMYWYRQDPGQGLRLIYYSQIVNDFQKGDIAEGYSVSREKKESFPLTVTSAQKNPTAFYLCASSIGTGGSYEQYFGPGTRLTVT.

The CDR3 here is CASSSRQGRDEQYF. The gene calls are TRBV7-9 and TRBJ2-7; the D gene TCRdb calls, TRBD1, cannot be checked with no DNA. CDR3 length equals 14 residues. Germline CDR1 SEHNR, CDR2 FQNEAQ (reference sequence).

This rearrangement joins TRBV20-1 to TRBJ2-1; TCRdb outputs TRBD1, but without DNA this stays unchecked. Germline-derived CDR1 and CDR2 are DFQATT and SNEGSKA (reference sequence). This CDR3 contains 15 residues. The CDR3 here is CSARDPPTGPNEQFF.

The chain has TRBV6-2 or TRBV6-3 and TRBJ2-6; TCRdb proposes TRBD1, but this gene call is untestable without DNA. The CDR3 is 16 amino acids. The germline gives CDR1 MNHEY, CDR2 SVGEGT. CDR3 in amino acids: CASRDRKGSGANVLTF.

The rearrangement joins TRBV28 to TRBJ1-1; TCRdb returns TRBD1, unconfirmable since there is no DNA. The CDR3 is 14 amino acids. CDR1 is MDHEN, CDR2 SYDVKM, per germline. CDR3 loop: CASSFPLRNTEAFF.

The chain is built from TRBV12-3 or TRBV12-4 and TRBJ2-7; the D gene TCRdb calls, TRBD2, cannot be checked with no DNA. The CDR3 has 15 residues. CDR3 protein: CASSRLAGGSYEQYF.